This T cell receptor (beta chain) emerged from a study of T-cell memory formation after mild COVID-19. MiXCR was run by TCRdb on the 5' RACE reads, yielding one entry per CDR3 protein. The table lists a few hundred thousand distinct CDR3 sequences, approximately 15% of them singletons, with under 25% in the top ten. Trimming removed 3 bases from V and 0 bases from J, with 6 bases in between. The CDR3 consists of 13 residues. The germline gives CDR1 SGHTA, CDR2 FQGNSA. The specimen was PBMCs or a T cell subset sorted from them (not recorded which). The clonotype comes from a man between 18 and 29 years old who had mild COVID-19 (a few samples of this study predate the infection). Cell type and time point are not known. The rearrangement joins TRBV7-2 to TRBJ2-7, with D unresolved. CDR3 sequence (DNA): TGTGCCAGCAGCTTGCAGGTCTCCTACGAGCAGTACTTC. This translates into CASSLQVSYEQYF.